Included here is one T cell receptor (beta chain) sequence, with context. Its specificity is unknown. These data are taken from a study of cytomegalovirus exposure and HLA in healthy donors. Whole-study results and caveats: Relative to equally common others, HLA-associated TCR beta chains showed greater clonal expansion in a later analysis. Earlier findings revealed that most TCR beta V segments proved productive either about 90% or about 30% of the time.

The CDR3 covers 15 residues. Germline CDR1 is SGHRS and CDR2 is YFSETQ. V shed 4 bases and J 6 bases; nucleotides not matched to a gene: 5. The study ran its PCR with 60 Vbeta and 13 Jbeta primers. Sequencing was performed with immunoSEQ multiplex PCR; in TCRdb, only in-frame clones are kept and a portion is missing. The data contain 130,000 to 150,000 clones, almost 80% of them singletons. The genes are TRBV5-1 and TRBJ2-1, with 12 bases that match TRBD1. This clonotype was obtained from a male donor in good health and CMV-seronegative. Sequences were obtained from PBMCs. In nucleotides, the CDR3 is TGCGCCAGCAGCCCGGGACAGGGGGCAGGCAATGAGCAGTTCTTC. As protein: CASSPGQGAGNEQFF.